This TCR beta chain was captured by sequencing in a study of blood T cell repertoires in COVID-19. Study summary: Samples representing acute and convalescent COVID-19 were sourced from the United States, Italy and Spain. Sources were T cells, B-cell-depleted T cells, or PBMCs; the material itself was cDNA or gDNA.

The CDR3 consists of 16 residues. Germline V gene sequence: CDR1 LNHDA, CDR2 SQIVND (reference sequence). V was pared by 4 bases and J by 5 bases, with 12 bases of the junction left unmatched. Methods used by the authors: Amplified reference gene primers provided the basis for estimating nucleated cell counts. Measured with immunoSEQ multiplex PCR; TCRdb has only the in-frame clones, and not every one. The V and J calls and the clone size are those of that table, but D and trimming were determined from the DNA. The sample holds 90,000 or so clones; about three quarters are singletons and the top ten take over 13%.

The receptor was isolated from a woman older than 75 with acute or convalescent COVID-19. Sequenced: peripheral blood. The J gene is TRBJ1-2, the V gene TRBV19, with TRBD1 identical over 8 bases. The CDR3 DNA reads as TGTGCCAGTAGTACCGACAGGGGCTCAGGGAGGTATGGCTACACCTTC. Its translation: CASSTDRGSGRYGYTF.